The rows below give T cell receptor beta chains drawn from one sample of a study of early stage breast cancer tumors. Measured with immunoSEQ multiplex PCR; TCRdb has only the in-frame clones, and not every one. The sample carries just over 70,000 clones, around 85% recorded once. The sequencing sample was made of blood. The receptors derive from a person in their sixties or seventies with breast cancer. Each CDR3 is given with its conserved first and last residue. D genes are given only for firm matches. Rows give clone size only sometimes, using once, few, many, or a class for an expanded clone.

d_call: TRBD1
clone_size: .
j_call: TRBJ2-1
v_call: TRBV5-1
cdr3_nt: TGCGCCAGCACCCTGGGGCTGGGACAGGGGAGGAATGAGCAGTTCTTC
cdr3_aa: CASTLGLGQGRNEQFF

d_call: .
clone_size: .
j_call: TRBJ2-5
v_call: TRBV10-3
cdr3_nt: TGTGCCATCAGTGGTTCGGGACAAGAAGAGACCCAGTACTTC
cdr3_aa: CAISGSGQEETQYF

d_call: .
clone_size: .
j_call: TRBJ2-1
v_call: TRBV5-6
cdr3_nt: TGTGCCAGCAGCTTGGAGCGACAGACCCCGGTGAATGAGCAGTTCTTC
cdr3_aa: CASSLERQTPVNEQFF

d_call: TRBD2
clone_size: once
j_call: TRBJ2-2
v_call: TRBV4-2
cdr3_nt: TGTGCCAGCAGCCCCGTAGCGGGAGGGCCCAGCACCGGGGAGCTGTTTTTT
cdr3_aa: CASSPVAGGPSTGELFF

d_call: .
clone_size: .
j_call: TRBJ1-2
v_call: TRBV30
cdr3_nt: TGTGCCTGGAGTGGAAGGGGTTTTAAAGGAAGTGGCTACACCTTC
cdr3_aa: CAWSGRGFKGSGYTF

d_call: .
clone_size: few
j_call: TRBJ1-2
v_call: TRBV6-5
cdr3_nt: TGTGCCACCCGACAGGCCATTCGCTATGGCTACACCTTC
cdr3_aa: CATRQAIRYGYTF

d_call: .
clone_size: .
j_call: TRBJ2-3
v_call: TRBV19
cdr3_nt: TGTGCCAGTAGTGGAGACGGGGATACGCAGTATTTT
cdr3_aa: CASSGDGDTQYF

d_call: .
clone_size: .
j_call: TRBJ1-2
v_call: TRBV6-5
cdr3_nt: TGTGCCAGCAGCGGAGGGATTGGGGTGGGCGGCTACACCTTC
cdr3_aa: CASSGGIGVGGYTF

d_call: .
clone_size: .
j_call: TRBJ1-3
v_call: TRBV6-5
cdr3_nt: TGTGCCAGCAGTAGGGGGATGGGGAACACCATATATTTT
cdr3_aa: CASSRGMGNTIYF

d_call: TRBD1
clone_size: once
j_call: TRBJ2-2
v_call: TRBV10-3
cdr3_nt: TGTGCCATCAGTGAGTCTGTTGACAGGGTGAGGTCCGGGGAGCTGTTTTTT
cdr3_aa: CAISESVDRVRSGELFF

d_call: .
clone_size: .
j_call: TRBJ2-7
v_call: TRBV28
cdr3_nt: TGTGCCAGCAGTTTTGGGGCAGGGGAGCCTAGTGGGCAGTACTTC
cdr3_aa: CASSFGAGEPSGQYF

d_call: .
clone_size: .
j_call: TRBJ1-1
v_call: TRBV9
cdr3_nt: TGTGCCAGCAGCCTTACCGGGAGCATCTCAGATGAAGCTTTCTTT
cdr3_aa: CASSLTGSISDEAFF

d_call: .
clone_size: .
j_call: TRBJ1-1
v_call: TRBV30
cdr3_nt: TGTGCCTGGAGCGGGGGCCGGGTGAAGGACACTGAAGCTTTCTTT
cdr3_aa: CAWSGGRVKDTEAFF

d_call: .
clone_size: .
j_call: TRBJ2-5
v_call: TRBV7-9
cdr3_nt: TGTGCCAGCACCGTGGGGGAGACCCAGTACTTC
cdr3_aa: CASTVGETQYF

d_call: .
clone_size: few
j_call: TRBJ1-5
v_call: TRBV5-1
cdr3_nt: TGCGCCAGCAGCTTGGCGAAGGGGCCGGCTACTAATCAGCCCCAGCATTTT
cdr3_aa: CASSLAKGPATNQPQHF

d_call: TRBD1
clone_size: .
j_call: TRBJ2-5
v_call: TRBV11-3
cdr3_nt: TGTGCCAGCAGCTACGGACAGGGAGATGGAGAGACCCAGTACTTC
cdr3_aa: CASSYGQGDGETQYF

d_call: .
clone_size: .
j_call: TRBJ2-5
v_call: TRBV28
cdr3_nt: TGTGCCAGCAGTTTAGGCGGTAACCAAGAGACCCAGTACTTC
cdr3_aa: CASSLGGNQETQYF

d_call: .
clone_size: .
j_call: TRBJ2-3
v_call: TRBV2
cdr3_nt: TGTGCCAGCACCGGGGGGCGGGATACGCAGTATTTT
cdr3_aa: CASTGGRDTQYF

d_call: TRBD2
clone_size: .
j_call: TRBJ2-7
v_call: TRBV2
cdr3_nt: TGTGCCAGCAGCTTCGGACTAGCGGGGGCCTCCCCCTACGAGCAGTACTTC
cdr3_aa: CASSFGLAGASPYEQYF

d_call: TRBD2
clone_size: .
j_call: TRBJ2-7
v_call: TRBV5-1
cdr3_nt: TGCGCCAGCTCCCTGGGGGGGACCTACGAGCAGTACTTC
cdr3_aa: CASSLGGTYEQYF

d_call: .
clone_size: once
j_call: TRBJ1-2
v_call: TRBV7-2
cdr3_nt: TGTGCCAGCAGCTTAGGAGGAACAGGGTGGTCGGTCTTCTATGGCTACACCTTC
cdr3_aa: CASSLGGTGWSVFYGYTF

d_call: .
clone_size: .
j_call: TRBJ2-5
v_call: TRBV21-1
cdr3_nt: TGTGCCAGCAGCAAAGGATGGAGCGGGAGGGCCCGAAAGACCCAGTACTTC
cdr3_aa: CASSKGWSGRARKTQYF

d_call: .
clone_size: .
j_call: TRBJ2-1
v_call: TRBV6-1
cdr3_nt: TGTGCCAGCAGTGAAGTAACAGGGACAGAGCAGTTCTTC
cdr3_aa: CASSEVTGTEQFF

d_call: .
clone_size: .
j_call: TRBJ2-4
v_call: TRBV30
cdr3_nt: TGTGCCTGGAGTGTGGGGCGCGAAAAAAACATTCAGTACTTC
cdr3_aa: CAWSVGREKNIQYF

d_call: .
clone_size: .
j_call: TRBJ2-5
v_call: TRBV2
cdr3_nt: TGTGCCAGCAGTCCCAACGGGGGCCCTGAGACCCAGTACTTC
cdr3_aa: CASSPNGGPETQYF

d_call: .
clone_size: once
j_call: TRBJ1-1
v_call: TRBV28
cdr3_nt: TGTGCCAGCAGTTTAACTGGTGTTGGATCCACTGAAGCTTTCTTT
cdr3_aa: CASSLTGVGSTEAFF

d_call: .
clone_size: few
j_call: TRBJ2-1
v_call: TRBV7-9
cdr3_nt: TGTGCCAGCAGCTTAGATCTAGGTGAGAATGAGCAGTTCTTC
cdr3_aa: CASSLDLGENEQFF

d_call: .
clone_size: once
j_call: TRBJ2-3
v_call: TRBV6-1
cdr3_nt: TGTGCCAGCGCTTCGTCGGGTCAGACGGATACGCAGTATTTT
cdr3_aa: CASASSGQTDTQYF